This entry lists 7 T cell receptor beta chains sequenced from one sample in a study of regulatory T cells in long-lasting Graves disease. Time point indicated: newly diagnosed GD, antithyroid drugs for less than 3 months. Researchers made the TCR library from RNA that was extracted from PBMCs. CDR3-region Arm-PCR and iRepertoire HTBI primers produced the TCR beta libraries. TCRdb independently ran MiXCR on the multiplex PCR reads; one entry per CDR3 protein. The repertoire holds roughly 260,000 distinct CDR3 sequences, with approximately 20% as singletons. The sample also formed part of further work on T cells in Graves' hyperthyroidism and ophthalmopathy.

The sequencing used peripheral blood mononuclear cells (PBMCs), collected at new diagnosis, from a patient treated with antithyroid drugs. The receptors were sampled from a woman aged 25 to 45 with Graves disease.

V and J are TRBV18 and TRBJ2-5; D gene ambiguous. The germline V gene has CDR1 KGHSH and CDR2 LQKENI. The CDR3 loop spans 13 amino acids. V dropped 3 bases and J dropped 0 bases, with 5 bases sitting between them. The CDR3 sequence is CASSPSYQETQYF. In DNA, the CDR3 is TGTGCCAGCTCACCTTCGTACCAAGAGACCCAGTACTTC.

This clonotype was observed a single time. The rearrangement joins TRBV6-5 to TRBJ2-3; the match to TRBD2 covers 8 bases. The CDR3 totals 17 residues. Germline CDR1 is MNHEY and CDR2 is SVGAGI. The junction had 14 bases not matched to a gene; V was cut back by 4 bases and J by 5 bases. As DNA, the CDR3 is TGTGCCAGCAGTTCCCTGGGGCGGGGGGTGATATTAGATACGCAGTATTTT. It is translated as CASSSLGRGVILDTQYF.

Ten or more counts support this clonotype. The chain employs TRBV12-3 or TRBV12-4 and TRBJ2-7; D is unresolved. The ends were cut back, 5 bases at V and 3 bases at J, with 5 bases in the middle. CDR3 length equals 11 residues. Written as DNA, the CDR3 is TGTGCCAGCAGTAACTACTACGAGCAGTACTTC. Amino acids: CASSNYYEQYF.

This clonotype showed up just a few times. A much larger clone differs by one base, so this may be a read error. This chain uses TRBV5-1 with TRBJ2-1; the D call may be TRBD1 or TRBD2 (6 bases each). Germline CDR1 SGHRS, CDR2 YFSETQ. The CDR3 has 17 amino acids. For the CDR3, the DNA is TGCGCCAGCAGCAGGGGGTGGAGGGACTCGGCCTACAATGGGCAGTTCTTC. This codes for CASSRGWRDSAYNGQFF.

On this clonotype: A read error may account for a junction end that differs from germline. This chain connects TRBV7-2 to TRBJ2-2; tentatively, D is TRBD1 (7 bases). The germline V gene encodes CDR1 SGHTA and CDR2 FQGNSA. The CDR3 is 15 amino acids. CDR3 nucleotides: TGTGCCAGCACCTTAAAGGCAGGGGGGACCGGGGAGCTGTTTTTT. It specifies CASTLKAGGTGELFF.

Comments on this clonotype: This likely traces to a read error, being one base from a far larger clone. V usage is TRBV6-1 and J usage is TRBJ2-7, with 10 bases aligning to TRBD1. The germline V gene encodes CDR1 MNHNS and CDR2 SASEGT. This CDR3 spans 16 amino acids. The trim removed 3 bases at V and 4 bases at J, leaving 9 bases unmatched. CDR3 region: CASSDMEGQGRYEQYF. For the CDR3, the DNA is TGTGCCAGCAGTGACATGGAGGGACAGGGGAGGTACGAGCAGTACTTC.

Turning to this clonotype: With only one base between it and a far larger clone, this is likely a read error. This sequence joins TRBV11-3 and TRBJ1-5, with D unresolved. CDR1 and CDR2 (germline): SGHNT, YENEEA. V was cut by 2 bases and J by 6 bases, with 8 bases left in between. This CDR3 has 13 amino acids. CDR3 nucleotides: TGTGCCAGCAGCTTATACGCAAGTCAGCCCCAGCATTTT. Amino acids: CASSLYASQPQHF. Full variable domain (missing parts from reference TRBV11-3 and TRBJ1-5): EAGVVQSPRYKIIEKKQPVAFWCNPISGHNTLYWYLQNLGQGPELLIRYENEEAVDDSQLPKDRFSAERLKGVDSTLKIQPAELGDSAVYLCASSLYASQPQHFGDGTRLSIL.